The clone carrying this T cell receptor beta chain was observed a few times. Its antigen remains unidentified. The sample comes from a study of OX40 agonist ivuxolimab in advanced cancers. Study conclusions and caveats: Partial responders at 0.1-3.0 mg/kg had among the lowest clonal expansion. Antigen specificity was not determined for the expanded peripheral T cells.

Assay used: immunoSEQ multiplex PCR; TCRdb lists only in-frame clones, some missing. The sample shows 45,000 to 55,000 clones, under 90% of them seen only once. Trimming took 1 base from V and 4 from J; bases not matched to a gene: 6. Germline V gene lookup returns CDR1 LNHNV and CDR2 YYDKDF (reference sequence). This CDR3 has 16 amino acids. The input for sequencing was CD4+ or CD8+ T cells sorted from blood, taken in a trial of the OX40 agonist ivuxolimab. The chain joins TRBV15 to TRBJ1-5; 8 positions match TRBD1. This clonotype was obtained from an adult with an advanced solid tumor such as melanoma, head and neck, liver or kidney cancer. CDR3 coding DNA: TGTGCCACCAGCAGAGGCGTAAGGACAGGGAATCAGCCCCAGCATTTT. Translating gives CATSRGVRTGNQPQHF.